What follows describes a single T cell receptor (beta chain). Its antigen is not known. It was into CD45RA+ naive and CD45RA-negative memory subsets that the CD4+ cells were split. The entry originates in a study of shared clonotypes between healthy human individuals. General observations from the study: Clonotype sharing among donors, it was expected, would be affected by sequencing depth.

Genomic DNA of every subset was divided equally among multiple immunoSEQ plates. Some 27,000 T cell genomes, or around 0.2 ug DNA, went into the sorted-subset replicate PCRs. The data were produced by immunoSEQ multiplex PCR, yet TCRdb's version contains in-frame clones alone and is incomplete. This sample has fewer than 2.5 million clones; over 85% occur once, and the top ten carry about 0.34%. The germline V gene has CDR1 ENHRY and CDR2 SYGVKD. Trimming took 11 bases from V and 5 from J; bases not matched to a gene: 18. The CDR3 loop spans 16 amino acids. The TCR originated in a man aged 18 to 35 in good health. Some clones in this sample may be carry-over from other donors' samples. The sample taken for sequencing was naive CD4+ T cells from PBMCs. As to subset: CD45RA+ positively selected. V and J are TRBV10-3 and TRBJ1-5, with 7 positions matching TRBD1. CDR3 nucleotide sequence: TGTGCCGCTCGAGGACAGGCCACCCCTGGGGATCAGCCCCAGCATTTT. As protein: CAARGQATPGDQPQHF.